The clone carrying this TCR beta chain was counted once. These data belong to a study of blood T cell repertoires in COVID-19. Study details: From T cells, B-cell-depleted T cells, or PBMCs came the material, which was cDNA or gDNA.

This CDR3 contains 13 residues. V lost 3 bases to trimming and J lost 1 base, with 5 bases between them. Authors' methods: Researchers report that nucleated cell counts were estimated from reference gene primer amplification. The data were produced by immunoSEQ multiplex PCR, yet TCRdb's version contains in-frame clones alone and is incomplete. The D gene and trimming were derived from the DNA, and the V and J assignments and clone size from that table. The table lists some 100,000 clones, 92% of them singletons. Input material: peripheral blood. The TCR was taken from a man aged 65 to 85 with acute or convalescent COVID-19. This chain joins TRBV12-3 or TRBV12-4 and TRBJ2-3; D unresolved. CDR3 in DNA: TGTGCCAGCAGTTTTACAGGCACAGATACGCAGTATTTT. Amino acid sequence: CASSFTGTDTQYF.